A selection of T cell receptor beta chains follows, all from one sample in a study of cytomegalovirus exposure and HLA in healthy donors. TCRdb's copy holds only in-frame clones and misses some; the assay was immunoSEQ multiplex PCR. The sample has about 76,000 clones, over 60% seen once; the top ten hold about 16%. The sample taken for sequencing was PBMCs. The source of these receptors is a woman aged 40 to 55 in good health and CMV-seropositive. CDR3s include the opening cysteine and the closing phenylalanine or tryptophan. Fields, in order: J gene, clone size, D gene, V gene, CDR3 protein, CDR3 DNA. The D gene is left open where the match is weak. Some rows mark clone size as missing; the rest say once, few, many or name a class of expanded clone.

j_call: TRBJ1-6
clone_size: -
d_call: TRBD1
v_call: TRBV30
cdr3_aa: CAWSRDRGNSPLHF
cdr3_nt: TGTGCCTGGAGCCGGGACAGGGGGAATTCACCCCTCCACTTT

j_call: TRBJ2-1
clone_size: few
d_call: TRBD2
v_call: TRBV5-4
cdr3_aa: CASRREGVYNEQFF
cdr3_nt: TGTGCCAGCAGGAGGGAGGGAGTTTACAATGAGCAGTTCTTC

j_call: TRBJ1-1
clone_size: -
d_call: TRBD1
v_call: TRBV6-1
cdr3_aa: CASKKGANTEAFF
cdr3_nt: TGTGCCAGCAAAAAGGGGGCGAACACTGAAGCTTTCTTT

j_call: TRBJ1-2
clone_size: -
d_call: -
v_call: TRBV5-1
cdr3_aa: CASSAQDYGYTF
cdr3_nt: TGCGCCAGCAGCGCACAGGACTATGGCTACACCTTC

j_call: TRBJ2-4
clone_size: -
d_call: TRBD1
v_call: TRBV14
cdr3_aa: CASSHTGANIQYF
cdr3_nt: TGTGCCAGCAGCCACACAGGGGCAAACATTCAGTACTTC

j_call: TRBJ1-1
clone_size: once
d_call: -
v_call: TRBV6-5
cdr3_aa: CASSYAGGQIEAFF
cdr3_nt: TGTGCCAGCAGTTACGCGGGCGGACAGATAGAAGCTTTCTTT

j_call: TRBJ2-1
clone_size: once
d_call: -
v_call: TRBV4-3
cdr3_aa: CASSQEVRGEQFF
cdr3_nt: TGCGCCAGCAGCCAAGAAGTGAGAGGTGAGCAGTTCTTC

j_call: TRBJ1-2
clone_size: few
d_call: -
v_call: TRBV7-2
cdr3_aa: CASSLGLGSYGYTF
cdr3_nt: TGTGCCAGCAGCTTAGGTCTGGGGAGCTATGGCTACACCTTC

j_call: TRBJ2-7
clone_size: -
d_call: TRBD2
v_call: TRBV5-1
cdr3_aa: CASSFSGGETYEQYF
cdr3_nt: TGCGCCAGCAGCTTTAGCGGGGGGGAAACCTACGAGCAGTACTTC

j_call: TRBJ1-3
clone_size: -
d_call: -
v_call: TRBV5-4
cdr3_aa: CASSLAGGNTIYF
cdr3_nt: TGTGCCAGCAGCTTGGCCGGGGGAAACACCATATATTTT

j_call: TRBJ2-3
clone_size: once
d_call: TRBD2
v_call: TRBV5-4
cdr3_aa: CASSFGTRTSWGTDTQYF
cdr3_nt: TGTGCCAGCAGCTTCGGGACTAGGACCTCTTGGGGGACAGATACGCAGTATTTT

j_call: TRBJ2-1
clone_size: -
d_call: TRBD1
v_call: TRBV28
cdr3_aa: CASSSWTGKEQFF
cdr3_nt: TGTGCCAGCAGTTCCTGGACAGGGAAAGAGCAGTTCTTC

j_call: TRBJ1-3
clone_size: few
d_call: -
v_call: TRBV9
cdr3_aa: CASSVAPGLGNTIYF
cdr3_nt: TGTGCCAGCAGCGTAGCACCCGGGTTGGGAAACACCATATATTTT

j_call: TRBJ1-1
clone_size: once
d_call: -
v_call: TRBV28
cdr3_aa: CASSDDRYTEAFF
cdr3_nt: TGTGCCAGCAGTGATGACAGATACACTGAAGCTTTCTTT

j_call: TRBJ2-5
clone_size: few
d_call: TRBD1
v_call: TRBV4-1
cdr3_aa: CASSQFGTGGPETQYF
cdr3_nt: TGCGCCAGCAGCCAATTCGGGACAGGGGGCCCGGAGACCCAGTACTTC

j_call: TRBJ1-1
clone_size: -
d_call: -
v_call: TRBV9
cdr3_aa: CASSVEDRDTEAFF
cdr3_nt: TGTGCCAGCAGCGTGGAAGACAGAGACACTGAAGCTTTCTTT

j_call: TRBJ1-3
clone_size: -
d_call: -
v_call: TRBV5-1
cdr3_aa: CASSLTSQGGNTIYF
cdr3_nt: TGCGCCAGCAGCTTAACAAGCCAGGGAGGAAACACCATATATTTT

j_call: TRBJ2-7
clone_size: -
d_call: TRBD1
v_call: TRBV7-6
cdr3_aa: CASSPYQGTGYEQYF
cdr3_nt: TGTGCCAGCAGCCCCTACCAAGGGACAGGGTACGAGCAGTACTTC

j_call: TRBJ2-5
clone_size: -
d_call: TRBD1
v_call: TRBV18
cdr3_aa: CASSRDRETQYF
cdr3_nt: TGTGCCAGCTCTCGGGACAGAGAGACCCAGTACTTC

j_call: TRBJ1-4
clone_size: -
d_call: -
v_call: TRBV5-6
cdr3_aa: CASSPSGTNEKLFF
cdr3_nt: TGTGCCAGCAGCCCGAGCGGAACTAATGAAAAACTGTTTTTT

j_call: TRBJ2-3
clone_size: -
d_call: TRBD2
v_call: TRBV29-1
cdr3_aa: CSVDASGSTDTQYF
cdr3_nt: TGCAGCGTCGACGCTAGCGGAAGCACAGATACGCAGTATTTT

j_call: TRBJ1-3
clone_size: -
d_call: -
v_call: TRBV7-8
cdr3_aa: CASSYRGSGNTIYF
cdr3_nt: TGTGCCAGCAGCTATCGAGGCTCTGGAAACACCATATATTTT